This T cell receptor (beta chain) was obtained from a study of T cells after yellow fever vaccination. General study points: Contaminating bulk clonotypes could be abundant in FACS-sorted repertoires.

This clonotype occurred many times. Its antigen is unidentified. The length of the CDR3 is 15 residues. Using its own MiXCR run on the 5' RACE reads, TCRdb lists one record per CDR3 protein. The sample lists about 160,000 distinct CDR3 sequences, about 7% seen once, with approximately 2.5% in the top ten. The receptor's source is a man aged 18 to 30 who received the YFV17D yellow fever vaccine. The V gene is TRBV21-1, the J gene TRBJ2-3; TRBD2, the D gene given by the table, was not confirmed from the DNA. TRBV21-1 is tagged as a pseudogene. The source was CD4+ T cells sorted from PBMCs, collected 4 to 6 days after the first yellow fever vaccination. CDR3 nucleotides: TGTGCCAGCAGCCACCGGGGGGGCCGCACAGATACGCAGTATTTT. Translating gives CASSHRGGRTDTQYF.